This T cell receptor beta chain was documented in a study of CXCR3-negative and CXCR3-positive naive CD8 T cells. Study-wide findings and caveats: In both naive subsets diversity was comparably high, whereas memory CD8+ cells showed much lower diversity.

A remark on this clonotype: Its specificity is not known.

Definition of naive CD8+ T cells rested on a CD45RO-CCR7+CD27+CD95- profile. The study made its TRB cDNA libraries by 5' RACE, adding UMI labels. Following a re-call of the 5' RACE reads, TCRdb has one entry per CDR3 protein and lacks DNA. The listing contains just over 40,000 distinct CDR3 sequences. There are 16 residues in the CDR3. CDR1 MDHEN and CDR2 SYDVKM come from the germline V gene. Source material: naive CXCR3- CD8+ T cells from blood. Specified subset: CD45RO-CCR7+CD27+CD95- naive CD8+ T cells lacking CXCR3 (TNR3-). This clonotype originated in a human donor in good health. Some clones in this sample may be carry-over from other donors' samples. The rearrangement uses TRBV28 and TRBJ2-7. The chain's CDR3 is CASSLRPSGASYEQYF. The variable domain in full, with the rest retrieved from reference TRBV28 and TRBJ2-7, is DVKVTQSSRYLVKRTGEKVFLECVQDMDHENMFWYRQDPGLGLRLIYFSYDVKMKEKGDIPEGYSVSREKKERFSLILESASTNQTSMYLCASSLRPSGASYEQYFGPGTRLTVT.